Many counts were recorded for the clone carrying this TCR beta chain. Its antigen is as yet unknown. These data come from a study of T cells in Graves' hyperthyroidism and ophthalmopathy. Study-wide results and limits: In validation, the model predicted ophthalmopathy. These predictions came a median roughly 6.5 months before onset.

Regions amplified from RNA transcripts were the TCR beta CDR3 regions. A first-round RT-PCR of the TCR CDR3 used the HTBI primer set. TCRdb re-called the multiplex PCR reads with MiXCR, one entry per CDR3 protein. The data show more than 500,000 distinct CDR3 sequences, with roughly 45% seen just once and about two fifths held by the top ten. The sequence derives from an adult woman with Graves' disease, either hyperthyroidism or ophthalmopathy (not recorded which). Sequencing used peripheral blood or thyroid tissue (not recorded which).

CDR3 nucleotides: TGCAGCGTTGTTTCCCCTTCCTACGAGCAGTACTTC. Translating gives CSVVSPSYEQYF. The V gene is TRBV29-1, the J gene TRBJ2-7; unclear D gene. The ends were cut back, 4 bases at V and 1 base at J, with 8 bases in the middle. Germline CDR1 SQVTM, CDR2 ANQGSEA. CDR3 length: 12 amino acids.